The sequence of this T cell receptor beta chain was determined in a study of neoadjuvant anti-PD-1 for oral cavity cancer. Across the whole study: Non-progressing patients received a fourth nivolumab dose near day 43, then surgery on days 50-56.

Per the germline V gene, CDR1 is SGHAT and CDR2 is FQNNGV. V shed 5 bases and J 10 bases; nucleotides not matched to a gene: 16. This CDR3 is built from 15 residues. The time point was: after neoadjuvant nivolumab, at surgical resection. Data came from immunoSEQ multiplex PCR; TCRdb stores just in-frame clones and leaves some out. The sample carries 8,500 to 10,000 clones, 64% recorded once. The origin of this receptor is a person between 35 and 79 years old with oral cavity squamous cell carcinoma. The source material was PBMCs, sampled after nivolumab (anti-PD-1) treatment. The chain has TRBV11-2 and TRBJ1-2, with 7 nucleotides matching TRBD1. The CDR3 nucleotides are TGTGCCAGCAGCCGAGGCGGGTCGGGACAGCTCATCTACACCTTC. It encodes CASSRGGSGQLIYTF.